This T cell receptor (beta chain) was identified in a study of human T cells and chemical hapten exposure. In the study overall: Per-sample variation in TCR yield stemmed mainly from small pooled library volume differences. Study outcomes and limitations: DPC sensitization left the count of TCRs above 1 in 1000 unchanged.

MiXCR, applied by TCRdb to the RACE reads, yields one record per CDR3 protein. The sample carries tens of thousands of distinct CDR3 sequences, under 14% recorded once. This clonotype was observed a single time. Its cognate antigen is unknown. The CDR3 covers 14 residues. J gave up 7 bases and V 7 bases, and 8 bases lay outside the gene matches. The time point here: patch test 3, about 24 weeks after DPC sensitization. Described treatment: therapeutic diphenylcyclopropenone sensitization with weekly scalp DPC. Donation of samples came from alopecia patients who were 18 to 70 years old and suitable for DPC. The authors extracted total RNA from unfractionated whole blood.

This clonotype originated in a woman aged 45-65 years with alopecia areata. Some clones in this sample may be carry-over from other donors' samples. V is TRBV12-3 or TRBV12-4 and J is TRBJ1-4; 8 bases fit TRBD1. The sequenced sample was whole blood, obtained in connection with sensitization to the hapten diphenylcyclopropenone (DPC). CDR3: CASNIRGLSEKLFF. In DNA form, the CDR3 reads TGTGCCAGCAACATCAGGGGGCTTAGTGAAAAACTGTTTTTT.